The present T cell receptor beta chain was sequenced within a study of tumor-infiltrating lymphocytes in primary liver carcinoma. Study overall: The five patients, who were men and women, ranged in age from 30 to 69 years. General observations from the study: Tumors had a top-250-clone fraction that was significantly higher than blood (p = 0.039).

It was from around 18-30 mg of unsorted bulk tissue that RNA and DNA were co-extracted. Worth noting for this clonotype: Its antigen is undetermined. The junction shows a germline mismatch at one end, possibly a read error.

Priming with a constant-region primer yielded TCR beta cDNA from around 540 ng total RNA. Construction of TCR beta libraries relied on three successive nested multiplex PCR rounds employing slightly modified ARM-PCR. In the first two PCR rounds, TRBV1-TRBV30 forward primers were paired with a C-beta reverse primer, and each round lasted approximately 9 cycles. One entry per CDR3 protein, called by TCRdb with MiXCR from the multiplex PCR reads. Here the sample spans approximately 190,000 distinct CDR3 sequences, approximately 86% being singletons. Germline-derived CDR1 and CDR2 are MNHNS and SASEGT. The CDR3 is made up of 18 amino acids.

This receptor was identified in a middle-aged man with primary liver carcinoma and hepatitis B virus infection. The chain joins TRBV6-1 to TRBJ2-6; 7 bases align to TRBD1. Input material: tumor tissue from primary liver carcinoma. The CDR3 bases are TGTCCCAGCAGTGGATACAGGGGTCCTACATCTGTGGCCAACGTCCGGACTTTC. It is translated as CPSSGYRGPTSVANVRTF.